These 6 T cell receptor beta chains came from one sample sequenced in a study of cytomegalovirus exposure and HLA in healthy donors. The PCR used 60 Vbeta and 13 Jbeta primers. Libraries were prepared by immunoSEQ multiplex PCR; TCRdb keeps only in-frame clonotypes and omits some of them. The table records tens of thousands of clones, approximately 77% of them present only once. Sequencing was performed on PBMCs. Source of these receptors: a man under 40 in good health and CMV-seronegative.

The gene calls are TRBV4-2 and TRBJ1-1; D remains ambiguous. V lost 4 bases and J 6 bases, leaving 18 bases between the germline ends. Looked up from germline, CDR1 is LGHNA and CDR2 is YNFKEQ. The CDR3 totals 15 residues. The CDR3 DNA is TGTGCCAGCAGCCGCCGGGAACACCCCGGCGCTGAAGCTTTCTTT. This gives the protein CASSRREHPGAEAFF.

The V call is TRBV27, the J call TRBJ2-7; 7 nucleotides match TRBD1. The CDR3 runs 16 residues. CDR1 and CDR2 from the germline V gene are MNHEY and SMNVEV (reference sequence). V was clipped by 3 bases and J by 4 bases; unmatched bases: 12. The CDR3 bases are TGTGCCAGCAGTTTTGGGCCAGGACAGGCTTCTTACGAGCAGTACTTC. Translating gives CASSFGPGQASYEQYF.

This chain joins TRBV11-2 and TRBJ2-1; D gene uncertain. CDR3 size: 12 residues. Trimming left V 2 bases short and J 8 bases short, with 7 bases between. Germline CDR1 and CDR2: SGHAT and FQNNGV. The chain's CDR3 is CASSLNRDEQFF. The DNA for the CDR3 is TGTGCCAGCAGCTTAAATCGGGATGAGCAGTTCTTC.

The J gene is TRBJ2-5, the V gene TRBV4-1; TRBD1 aligns across 10 bases. The ends lost 3 bases at V and 2 bases at J; junction bases unmatched: 3. The length of the CDR3 is 15 residues. Germline V gives CDR1 MGHRA, CDR2 YSYEKL. Written as DNA, the CDR3 is TGCGCCAGCAGCCAGGAGGACAGGGGGCAAGAGACCCAGTACTTC. Translating gives CASSQEDRGQETQYF.

As DNA, the CDR3 is TGTGCCAGTAGTATTTTAACCCCCGCACTTAACACCGGGGAGCTGTTTTTT. It encodes CASSILTPALNTGELFF. The rearrangement joins TRBV19 to TRBJ2-2, with D uncertain. This CDR3 spans 17 amino acids. Per germline, CDR1 LNHDA and CDR2 SQIVND (reference sequence). The V end lost 3 bases, the J end lost 2 bases, and 16 bases lay between the germline ends.

The chain is built from TRBV19 and TRBJ2-7; 8 bases map to TRBD1. The CDR3 extends over 14 amino acids. Germline CDR1 is LNHDA and CDR2 is SQIVND (reference sequence). V lost 4 bases to trimming and J lost 4 bases; unmatched junction nucleotides: 6. The CDR3 sequence: CASSTSGQAYEQYF. CDR3 coding DNA: TGTGCCAGTAGTACCTCGGGACAGGCATACGAGCAGTACTTC.